Here is one TCR beta chain with its context. V shed 3 bases and J 4 bases; nucleotides not matched to a gene: 4. CDR1 and CDR2 (germline): MGHDK, SYGVNS. The CDR3 has 16 residues. This sample is drawn from a study of blood T cell repertoires in COVID-19. Repertoires were generated with immunoSEQ multiplex PCR, while TCRdb's copy carries only in-frame clones and drops some. The data contain hundreds of thousands of clones, 70% to 90% of them seen just once; the ten biggest clones take up about 1.2%. The chain couples TRBV25-1 to TRBJ2-5, with TRBD2 matching 14 bases. The sequenced sample was peripheral blood. The clonotype comes from a man between 65 and 85 years old with acute or convalescent COVID-19. Here the CDR3 DNA reads TGTGCCAGCAGTGACCCGGGACTAGCGGGGGTAGAGACCCAGTACTTC. The encoded protein is CASSDPGLAGVETQYF.